This T cell receptor beta chain was retrieved from a study of regulatory T cells in long-lasting Graves disease. General study results and limits: The small sample size may have reduced accuracy. TRBV28, TRBJ1-2 and TRBJ2-5 emerged as the favored segments in persistent disease.

This clonotype was recorded at least ten times. No antigen is known for it. With iRepertoire HTBI primers and Arm-PCR of CDR3 regions, TCR beta libraries were built. Source study methods: Samples revealed around 56 TRBV and fewer than 15 TRBJ segments. Using its own MiXCR run on the multiplex PCR reads, TCRdb lists one record per CDR3 protein. The V and J calls were determined by TCRdb, not by the authors. This repertoire shows 350,000 to 500,000 distinct CDR3 sequences, around 20% found once; its top ten account for 13% to 15%. Regarding time point: persistent/refractory GD, antithyroid drugs over 5 years with positive TRAb. PBMC RNA served as the TCR library source. The CDR3 extends over 17 amino acids. The germline CDR1 and CDR2 sequences are MDHEN and SYDVKM. V lost 8 bases and J 5 bases, leaving 27 bases between the germline ends.

The chain uses TRBV28 and TRBJ2-5, with D tentatively TRBD1 (5 bases). The sequenced sample was peripheral blood mononuclear cells (PBMCs), obtained when the disease was refractory, from a patient treated with antithyroid drugs. The sequence was collected from a female donor with Graves disease. Written as DNA, the CDR3 is TGTGCCAGCTCCTCCGAAGGGGAACACCCGAGACTTGAGACCCAGTACTTC. Its protein is CASSSEGEHPRLETQYF.